This T cell receptor (beta chain) was observed in a study of cytomegalovirus exposure and HLA in healthy donors. Findings of the study overall: HLA allele associations emerged for around 15,000 TCR beta sequences in a later analysis, at 0.05 false discovery rate. The authors enumerated over 150 TCR beta chains as linked to cytomegalovirus. Roughly even sequencing depth across donors was the assumption behind the presence/absence analyses.

A word on this clone: Its antigen remains unknown. An end of the junction differs from the germline gene, which may be a read error.

Donors in the study were healthy people who gave bone marrow. The PCR used 60 Vbeta and 13 Jbeta primers. Clones were sequenced by immunoSEQ multiplex PCR, and TCRdb holds only the in-frame ones, with some missing. The data contain about 160,000 clones, roughly 90% of them singletons. The CDR3 is made up of 11 amino acids. The germline V gene has CDR1 SQVTM and CDR2 ANQGSEA. What was sequenced was PBMCs. The chain employs TRBV29-1 and TRBJ1-2, with D unresolved. The receptor was isolated from a young woman in good health and CMV-seronegative. CDR3 nucleotide sequence: TGCAGCGTTGCACACAACTATGGCTACCCCTTC. This codes for CSVAHNYGYPF.